Listed below are T cell receptor beta chains from one sample, sequenced in a study of blood T cell repertoires in COVID-19. The repertoire was sequenced with immunoSEQ multiplex PCR; TCRdb's copy has only in-frame clones and lacks some. The sample holds about 160,000 clones, approximately 80% seen once. Sample: peripheral blood. Source of these receptors: a man aged 70 or older who had recovered from COVID-19. The CDR3 runs from the conserved cysteine through the conserved F or W. D genes are given only for firm matches. Not all rows give a size; the values are once, few, many and, for expanded clones, a class.

TRBD2	once	TRBJ2-1	TRBV5-6	CASSPGLAGNEQFF	TGTGCCAGCAGCCCCGGGCTAGCGGGCAATGAGCAGTTCTTC
TRBD2	NA	TRBJ2-5	TRBV29-1	CSASELAGRETQYF	TGCAGCGCCTCCGAACTAGCGGGCAGAGAGACCCAGTACTTC
TRBD2	NA	TRBJ2-3	TRBV27	CASSPWTSGTDTQYF	TGTGCCAGCAGTCCCTGGACTAGCGGCACAGATACGCAGTATTTT
TRBD2	NA	TRBJ2-1	TRBV19	CASSTLAGTSGTNEQFF	TGTGCCAGTAGTACATTGGCCGGGACTAGCGGGACCAATGAGCAGTTCTTC
NA	NA	TRBJ2-5	TRBV27	CARIKSVRGETQYF	TGTGCCAGAATCAAGTCAGTTCGAGGTGAGACCCAGTACTTC
TRBD2	NA	TRBJ2-4	TRBV19	CASSWAGGRENIQYF	TGTGCCAGTAGCTGGGCGGGAGGGCGTGAAAACATTCAGTACTTC
TRBD1	NA	TRBJ2-7	TRBV27	CASAGQGKSEQYF	TGTGCCAGCGCGGGACAGGGAAAGTCCGAGCAGTACTTC
TRBD2	NA	TRBJ2-3	TRBV5-1	CASSLAVAGGPDTQYF	TGCGCCAGCAGCTTGGCCGTAGCGGGAGGCCCAGATACGCAGTATTTT
TRBD2	NA	TRBJ2-3	TRBV11-2	CASSPPRTSIKTDTQYF	TGTGCCAGCAGCCCACCCAGGACTAGCATTAAGACAGATACGCAGTATTTT
NA	NA	TRBJ1-3	TRBV7-9	CASSFLGMSSGNTIYF	TGTGCCAGCAGCTTCCTTGGTATGAGCTCTGGAAACACCATATATTTT
TRBD1	few	TRBJ1-5	TRBV19	CASSIGTGGAWGNQPQHF	TGTGCCAGTAGTATCGGGACAGGGGGCGCGTGGGGCAATCAGCCCCAGCATTTT
TRBD1	NA	TRBJ1-3	TRBV11-2	CASSPTDRAGNTIYF	TGTGCCAGCAGCCCGACGGACAGGGCAGGAAACACCATATATTTT
TRBD1	few	TRBJ1-6	TRBV5-1	CASSLRDRGRSPLHF	TGCGCCAGCAGCTTGAGGGACAGGGGTCGCTCACCCCTCCACTTT
TRBD2	NA	TRBJ2-1	TRBV11-2	CASSFLAGVSYNEQFF	TGTGCCAGCAGCTTCCTAGCGGGAGTGTCCTACAATGAGCAGTTCTTC
NA	NA	TRBJ2-5	TRBV7-2	CASSLASGRGQETQYF	TGTGCCAGCAGCTTAGCTTCGGGCAGGGGCCAAGAGACCCAGTACTTC
TRBD1	NA	TRBJ1-2	TRBV30	CAWSVQQGAGGYTF	TGTGCCTGGAGTGTACAACAGGGGGCGGGTGGCTACACCTTC
NA	NA	TRBJ1-5	TRBV28	CASSFGQGGQPQHF	TGTGCCAGCAGTTTTGGGCAGGGAGGTCAGCCCCAGCATTTT
TRBD1	NA	TRBJ1-1	TRBV5-7	CASSLAQGMNTEAFF	TGTGCCAGCAGCTTGGCACAGGGGATGAACACTGAAGCTTTCTTT
NA	NA	TRBJ2-1	TRBV6-5	CASSYRGGGIYEQFF	TGTGCCAGCAGTTACAGGGGGGGCGGCATCTATGAGCAGTTCTTC
NA	few	TRBJ2-7	TRBV3-1/TRBV3-2	CASSQGHYEQYF	TGTGCCAGCAGCCAAGGACACTACGAGCAGTACTTC
TRBD2	NA	TRBJ2-6	TRBV28	CASRAGGTGANVLTF	TGTGCCAGCCGGGCGGGAGGAACTGGGGCCAACGTCCTGACTTTC
NA	NA	TRBJ2-7	TRBV5-4	CASSLQSSYEQYF	TGTGCCAGCAGCTTACAGAGCTCCTACGAGCAGTACTTC
TRBD1	NA	TRBJ1-4	TRBV6-6	CASTRRTGGSNEKLFF	TGTGCCAGCACCCGACGGACAGGGGGCTCGAATGAAAAACTGTTTTTT
TRBD1	NA	TRBJ1-1	TRBV24-1	CATSDARTGHTEAFF	TGTGCCACCAGTGATGCTCGGACAGGGCACACTGAAGCTTTCTTT
NA	NA	TRBJ1-4	TRBV4-2	CASSQDSYTTNEKLFF	TGTGCCAGCAGCCAAGACAGTTATACAACTAATGAAAAACTGTTTTTT
TRBD1	NA	TRBJ1-6	TRBV19	CASSIQGEIGSPLHF	TGTGCCAGTAGTATACAGGGGGAAATTGGATCACCCCTCCACTTT
NA	NA	TRBJ2-7	TRBV4-2	CASSQDLELEFYEQYF	TGTGCCAGCAGCCAAGATCTAGAACTAGAGTTCTACGAGCAGTACTTC
TRBD2	few	TRBJ2-1	TRBV3-1/TRBV3-2	CASRPSGPDNEQFF	TGTGCCAGCAGACCTAGCGGGCCGGACAATGAGCAGTTCTTC
TRBD1	NA	TRBJ2-5	TRBV4-1	CASSQSPGQGETQYF	TGCGCCAGCAGCCAATCACCGGGACAGGGGGAGACCCAGTACTTC
TRBD1	once	TRBJ2-4	TRBV6-5	CASSYTTGAAKNIQYF	TGTGCCAGCAGCTACACTACAGGGGCGGCCAAAAACATTCAGTACTTC
TRBD1	NA	TRBJ1-2	TRBV7-9	CASSLGTGSNYGYTF	TGTGCCAGCAGCTTAGGGACAGGGTCAAACTATGGCTACACCTTC
TRBD1	NA	TRBJ1-4	TRBV18	CASSRDRGEKLFF	TGTGCCAGCTCTCGAGACAGGGGTGAGAAACTGTTTTTT
NA	once	TRBJ1-5	TRBV6-5	CASSLTGINQPQHF	TGTGCCAGCAGTTTAACAGGGATCAATCAGCCCCAGCATTTT
NA	NA	TRBJ1-1	TRBV15	CATSMAGYSGNTEAFF	TGTGCCACCAGTATGGCAGGGTACTCTGGGAACACTGAAGCTTTCTTT
NA	NA	TRBJ2-1	TRBV7-2	CASSSFNNEQFF	TGTGCCAGCAGCTCATTCAACAATGAGCAGTTCTTC
NA	NA	TRBJ1-2	TRBV10-3	CAISDRNYGYTF	TGTGCCATCAGTGACAGGAACTATGGCTACACCTTC
TRBD2	NA	TRBJ2-3	TRBV5-4	CASSSGGLAGADTQYF	TGTGCCAGCAGCTCGGGGGGACTAGCGGGAGCAGATACGCAGTATTTT
NA	NA	TRBJ2-7	TRBV11-2	CASSLERLSYEQYF	TGTGCCAGCAGCTTAGAGCGACTCTCCTACGAGCAGTACTTC
TRBD2	NA	TRBJ2-1	TRBV5-5	CASSLAPLAGINEQFF	TGTGCCAGCAGCTTGGCGCCACTAGCGGGAATCAATGAGCAGTTCTTC
NA	NA	TRBJ1-4	TRBV7-2	CASSLTRRGEKLFF	TGTGCCAGCAGCCTGACGAGGCGGGGGGAAAAACTGTTTTTT
NA	few	TRBJ2-1	TRBV2	CASSKGVVAYNEQFF	TGTGCCAGCAGTAAAGGCGTGGTCGCCTACAATGAGCAGTTCTTC
TRBD1	NA	TRBJ1-4	TRBV2	CASSDRPTGTANEKLFF	TGTGCCAGCAGTGATCGGCCTACGGGGACAGCTAATGAAAAACTGTTTTTT
TRBD2	NA	TRBJ2-1	TRBV14	CASSPIAGNSYNEQFF	TGTGCCAGCAGCCCGATAGCGGGCAACTCCTACAATGAGCAGTTCTTC
TRBD2	NA	TRBJ2-7	TRBV9	CASSVESKRDFSYEQYF	TGTGCCAGCAGCGTAGAGTCTAAGCGGGACTTCTCCTACGAGCAGTACTTC
NA	NA	TRBJ2-7	TRBV28	CASSLSGPPYEQYF	TGTGCCAGCAGTTTATCAGGGCCCCCCTACGAGCAGTACTTC
NA	NA	TRBJ2-2	TRBV19	CAIPAEDSATGELFF	TGTGCCATCCCGGCGGAGGATAGCGCAACCGGGGAGCTGTTTTTT
NA	NA	TRBJ2-5	TRBV3-1/TRBV3-2	CASSQARGQETQYF	TGTGCCAGCAGCCAAGCCAGGGGCCAAGAGACCCAGTACTTC
TRBD1	few	TRBJ2-7	TRBV5-4	CASSLDTGASSYEQYF	TGTGCCAGCAGCTTGGACACAGGGGCTTCCTCCTACGAGCAGTACTTC
NA	NA	TRBJ2-1	TRBV11-3	CASSLGPNENEQFF	TGTGCCAGCAGCTTAGGCCCGAATGAGAATGAGCAGTTCTTC
TRBD1	NA	TRBJ2-3	TRBV10-1	CATSGADAQGVDTQYF	TGCGCCACCTCTGGGGCGGACGCACAGGGGGTAGATACGCAGTATTTT